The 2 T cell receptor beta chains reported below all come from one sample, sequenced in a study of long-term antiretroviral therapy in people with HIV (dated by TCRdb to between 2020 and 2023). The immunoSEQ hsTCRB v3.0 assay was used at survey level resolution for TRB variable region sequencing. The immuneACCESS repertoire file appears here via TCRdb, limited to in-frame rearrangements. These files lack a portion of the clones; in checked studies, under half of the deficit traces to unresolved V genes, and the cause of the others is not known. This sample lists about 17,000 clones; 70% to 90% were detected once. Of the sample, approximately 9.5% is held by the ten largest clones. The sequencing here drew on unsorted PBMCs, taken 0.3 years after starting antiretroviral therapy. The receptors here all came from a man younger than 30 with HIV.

Written as DNA, the CDR3 is TGTGCCACCAGCAGAGATCCACAGGTGAATGAAGCTTTCTTT. Translated, it gives CATSRDPQVNEAFF. The chain employs TRBV15 and TRBJ1-1, with D maybe TRBD1 (5 bases). Germline V gives CDR1 LNHNV, CDR2 YYDKDF (reference sequence). Trimming cost V 0 bases and J 7 bases, with 12 bases left between them. This CDR3 is 14 amino acids long.

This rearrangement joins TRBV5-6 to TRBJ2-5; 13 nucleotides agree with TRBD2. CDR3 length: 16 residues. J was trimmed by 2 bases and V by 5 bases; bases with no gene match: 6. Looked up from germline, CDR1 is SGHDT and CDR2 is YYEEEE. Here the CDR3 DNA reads TGTGCCAGCAGTTCGACTAGCGGGGGGATACAAGAGACCCAGTACTTC. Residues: CASSSTSGGIQETQYF.